The clone carrying this TCR beta chain was counted at least ten times. The cDNA was synthesized by 5'RACE incorporating 10-nucleotide random UMIs. TCRdb reprocessed the 5' RACE reads with MiXCR, giving one entry per CDR3 protein. Here the sample spans 74,000 or so distinct CDR3 sequences, approximately 9.4% being singletons. The V gene's germline CDR1 is ENHRY and CDR2 SYGVKD. V was shortened by 2 bases and J by 0 bases, with 6 bases between the two germline ends. This CDR3 contains 14 residues. The data derive from a study of neurological immune-mediated disorders. The specimen sequenced was PBMCs. This TCR was sampled from a man between 45 and 60 years old in good health. The chain recombines TRBV10-3 with TRBJ2-3; unclear D gene. CDR3 DNA: TGTGCCATCAGTGAGGACCGAAGCACAGATACGCAGTATTTT. Residues: CAISEDRSTDTQYF.